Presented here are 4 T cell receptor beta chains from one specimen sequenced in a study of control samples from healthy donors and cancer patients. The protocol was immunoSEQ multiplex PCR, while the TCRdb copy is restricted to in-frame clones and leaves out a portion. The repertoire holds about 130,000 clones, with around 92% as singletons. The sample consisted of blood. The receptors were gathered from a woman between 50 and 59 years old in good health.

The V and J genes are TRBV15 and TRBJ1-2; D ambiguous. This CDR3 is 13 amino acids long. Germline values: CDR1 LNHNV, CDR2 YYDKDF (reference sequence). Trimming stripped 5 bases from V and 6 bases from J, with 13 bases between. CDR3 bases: TGTGCCACCAGCGCGATTAGGGAAAATGGCTACACCTTC. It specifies CATSAIRENGYTF.

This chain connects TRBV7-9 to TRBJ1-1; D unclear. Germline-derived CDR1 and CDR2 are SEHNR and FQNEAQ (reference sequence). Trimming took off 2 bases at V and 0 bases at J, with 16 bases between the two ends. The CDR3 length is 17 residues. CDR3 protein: CASSLLIGRRVNTEAFF. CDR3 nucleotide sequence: TGTGCCAGCAGCTTATTGATCGGGCGCCGGGTGAACACTGAAGCTTTCTTT.

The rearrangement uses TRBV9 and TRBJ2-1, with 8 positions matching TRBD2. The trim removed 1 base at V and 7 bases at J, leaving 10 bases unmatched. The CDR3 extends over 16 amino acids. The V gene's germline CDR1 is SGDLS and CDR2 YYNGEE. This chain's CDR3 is CASSVSSGSPGNEQFF. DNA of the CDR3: TGTGCCAGCAGCGTATCGAGCGGGAGCCCCGGGAATGAGCAGTTCTTC.

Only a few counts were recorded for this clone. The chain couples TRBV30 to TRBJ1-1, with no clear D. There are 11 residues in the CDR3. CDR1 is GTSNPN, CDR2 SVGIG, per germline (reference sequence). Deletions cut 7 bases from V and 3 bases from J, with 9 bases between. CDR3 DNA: TGTGCCTTGACACCTCACACTGAAGCTTTCTTT. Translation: CALTPHTEAFF.